This T cell receptor beta chain was profiled in a study of spatial heterogeneity in lung cancer. Sample time point: sample taken at primary tumor resection. Samples came from 60 to 75 TRACERx patients with untreated early-stage lung cancer. From tumor, nontumor lung or frozen PBMC, whole RNA was taken unsorted for sequencing. TCR cDNA molecules each carried a unique molecular identifier. Each CDR3 protein is one row after TCRdb ran MiXCR on the 5' RACE reads. The sample lists thousands of distinct CDR3 sequences, 13% seen once, with roughly 22% in the top ten. This clonotype appeared a few times. Trimming cost V 1 base and J 6 bases, with 19 bases left between them. This CDR3 spans 15 amino acids. Germline V gives CDR1 DFQATT, CDR2 SNEGSKA (reference sequence).

The starting material was normal lung tissue next to the tumor, obtained at surgery. This receptor was identified in a female donor with early-stage non-small cell lung cancer. V is TRBV20-1 and J is TRBJ2-7; TRBD2 might be the D (6 bases). The CDR3 region is CSARGRAGSLGEQYF. The CDR3 nucleotides read TGCAGTGCTAGAGGTAGAGCGGGCTCCCTAGGCGAGCAGTACTTC.